This T cell receptor (beta chain) was sequenced during a study of T cell changes during pregnancy in multiple sclerosis. Only in-frame clones appear in the TCRdb table, and some are missing; sequencing was by immunoSEQ multiplex PCR. The sample records 55,000 to 70,000 clones, approximately 90% being singletons. This clone was observed once. Germline V lookup: CDR1 MDHEN, CDR2 SYDVKM. V was pared by 3 bases and J by 6 bases, with 6 bases between. The CDR3 totals 12 residues. The input for sequencing was peripheral blood, taken in the second trimester of pregnancy. The V call is TRBV28, the J call TRBJ2-1; D remains ambiguous. The receptor's source is a female donor in good health, enrolled as a control in a pregnancy study. The CDR3: CASSFSVNEQFF. The DNA for the CDR3 is TGTGCCAGCAGTTTTTCAGTCAATGAGCAGTTCTTC.